The 16 T cell receptor beta chains reported below all come from one sample, sequenced in a study of Graves' ophthalmopathy and Graves' hyperthyroidism. RNA transcripts were the source from which TCR beta CDR3 regions were amplified. First-round RT-PCR relied on HTBI primers, and a second-round multiplex PCR came next. A single record per CDR3 protein comes from TCRdb applying MiXCR to the multiplex PCR reads. The data hold hundreds of thousands of distinct CDR3 sequences, with approximately 15% observed a single time. Sequencing was carried out using blood. These receptors all stem from a woman between 25 and 40 years old with Graves' ophthalmopathy.

At least ten counts were recorded for this clonotype. CDR3 DNA: TGTGCCAGCAGTTGGACAGGGCCTAGCACAGATACGCAGTATTTT. Its translation: CASSWTGPSTDTQYF. This chain links TRBV12-3 or TRBV12-4 with TRBJ2-3; 8 bases are shared with TRBD1. The trim removed 4 bases at V and 0 bases at J, leaving 3 bases unmatched. There are 15 residues in the CDR3.

This clonotype was picked up many times. This chain connects TRBV5-1 to TRBJ2-5; 8 nucleotides agree with TRBD1. The germline V gene encodes CDR1 SGHRS and CDR2 YFSETQ. This CDR3 has 15 residues. Trimming cost V 3 bases and J 5 bases; bases outside gene matches: 9. CDR3 DNA sequence: TGCGCCAGCAGCTCCCGGACAGGGCCTTGGGAGACCCAGTACTTC. Protein sequence: CASSSRTGPWETQYF.

This clonotype was seen repeatedly, ten times or more. The chain uses TRBV20-1 and TRBJ2-7; TRBD2 might be the D (6 bases). V lost 0 bases, J lost 3 bases, and 6 bases lay in between. There are 12 residues in the CDR3. Germline V gene sequence: CDR1 DFQATT, CDR2 SNEGSKA (reference sequence). For the CDR3, the DNA is TGCAGTGCTAGAGAGCGGGACTACGAGCAGTACTTC. It encodes CSARERDYEQYF.

The chain couples TRBV2 to TRBJ2-7, with 9 bases aligning to TRBD2. V gave up 10 bases and J gave up 5 bases; unmatched junction bases: 6. Germline assignment: CDR1 SNHLY and CDR2 FYNNEI. This CDR3 has 12 amino acids. In nucleotides, the CDR3 is TGTGCCACTAGCGGGGATTCGCACGAGCAGTACTTC. It yields the protein CATSGDSHEQYF.

This clonotype turned up a few times. The chain is built from TRBV19 and TRBJ2-2; D may match TRBD1 or TRBD2 (5 bases each). V lost 6 bases to trimming and J lost 5 bases, with 16 bases between them. The V gene's germline CDR1 is LNHDA and CDR2 SQIVND (reference sequence). CDR3 length equals 15 residues. CDR3 sequence reads: CASRWIGDPTGELFF. The CDR3 region has the DNA TGTGCCAGTAGATGGATCGGGGACCCGACCGGGGAGCTGTTTTTT.

In this sample, this clonotype turned up a few times. This sequence joins TRBV20-1 and TRBJ2-7; D remains ambiguous. The CDR3 consists of 11 residues. Germline CDR1 DFQATT, CDR2 SNEGSKA (reference sequence). Trimming pared 5 bases from V and 6 bases from J, leaving 11 bases between. The DNA for the CDR3 is TGCAGTGCTCTTACCCTCGCCGAGCAGTACTTC. It encodes CSALTLAEQYF.

This clonotype has just a few counts. The V call is TRBV4-2, the J call TRBJ2-6; 9 bases match TRBD1. The V gene's germline CDR1 is LGHNA and CDR2 YNFKEQ. There are 20 residues in the CDR3. The junction had 19 bases not matched to a gene; V was cut back by 10 bases and J by 0 bases. DNA for the CDR3: TGTGCCACCCGCCCTACCGGGACAGGGCGTACCCTCTCTGGGGCCAACGTCCTGACTTTC. Protein sequence: CATRPTGTGRTLSGANVLTF.

Here the CDR3 reads CASSLIGSEQYF. The CDR3 nucleotides are TGTGCCAGCAGTTTGATCGGTAGCGAGCAGTACTTC. The chain combines TRBV28 with TRBJ2-7; D remains ambiguous. Trimming removed 3 bases at V and 6 bases at J, with 9 bases between. The CDR3 consists of 12 residues. Germline V gene sequence: CDR1 MDHEN, CDR2 SYDVKM.

This clonotype was counted at least ten times. The junction and the germline gene differ at one end; a read error may be behind it. This chain connects TRBV7-7 to TRBJ1-1, with no clear D. The CDR3 has 13 residues. In germline, CDR1 is SSHAT, CDR2 FNYEAQ (reference sequence). This CDR3 reads CASSLRVGAEAFF. For the CDR3, the DNA is TGTGCTAGCAGCTTAAGAGTCGGGGCTGAAGCTTTCTTT.

This clonotype was recorded many times. This chain uses TRBV28 with TRBJ1-1, with unresolved D. Germline values: CDR1 MDHEN, CDR2 SYDVKM. Trimming left V 6 bases short and J 10 bases short, with 15 bases between. The CDR3 length is 12 residues. The DNA for the CDR3 is TGTGCCAGCAGGTTGGGATTAGAAGGAGCTTTCTTT. Residues: CASRLGLEGAFF.

This clonotype was observed many times. The chain has TRBV12-3 or TRBV12-4 and TRBJ1-2, with no clear D. The CDR3 covers 14 residues. Between the trimmed V and J ends, which lost 3 bases and 8 bases, there was a span of 16 bases. CDR3 in amino acids: CASSLTDDAGGYTF. The CDR3 bases are TGTGCCAGCAGTTTGACTGACGACGCAGGAGGCTACACCTTC.

The table lists this clonotype with many counts. CDR3 in amino acids: CASSLRQGAEEQYF. CDR3 nucleotide sequence: TGTGCCAGCAGCCTAAGACAGGGGGCTGAAGAGCAGTACTTC. The gene calls are TRBV9 and TRBJ2-7; 10 bases are shared with TRBD1. V was clipped by 4 bases and J by 7 bases; unmatched bases: 8. CDR3 length: 14 residues. CDR1 is SGDLS, CDR2 YYNGEE, per germline.

This clonotype showed up many times. The genes are TRBV6-5 and TRBJ2-7, with 12 bases aligning to TRBD1. Germline trimming cut 2 bases from V and 7 bases from J; bases unmatched to any gene: 12. CDR1 MNHEY and CDR2 SVGAGI come from the germline V gene. The CDR3 loop spans 17 amino acids. The CDR3 is CASSYQWDRGLLGEQYF. The CDR3 nucleotides are TGTGCCAGCAGTTACCAATGGGACAGGGGGCTACTAGGGGAGCAGTACTTC.

This clonotype has ten or more counts. The gene calls are TRBV19 and TRBJ1-1, with a tentative D call TRBD1 (5 bases). V shed 4 bases and J shed 7 bases, with 19 bases lying between them. The CDR3 is 15 residues long. Germline CDR1 and CDR2: LNHDA and SQIVND (reference sequence). The CDR3 coding sequence is TGTGCCAGTAGTAAAACTACAGGACCGACAAGTGAAGCTTTCTTT. Amino acids: CASSKTTGPTSEAFF.

This clonotype was observed many times. This may be a read error: a much more frequent sequence differs by one nucleotide. The rearrangement links TRBV6-1 to TRBJ2-6; D might be TRBD2 (6 bases). This CDR3 has 16 residues. CDR1 is MNHNS, CDR2 SASEGT, per germline. The chain's CDR3 is CASSAGGVIGANALTF. The CDR3, as DNA: TGTGCCAGCAGTGCCGGAGGGGTGATCGGGGCCAACGCCCTGACTTTC.

This clonotype was recorded at least ten times. The gene calls are TRBV6-1 and TRBJ1-5; perhaps TRBD1 as D (5 bases). This CDR3 comprises 14 residues. Deletions cut 8 bases from V and 7 bases from J, with 18 bases between. CDR1 MNHNS and CDR2 SASEGT come from the germline V gene. The CDR3 DNA is TGTGCCAGCCAGCAGTTAGCCAGGGACCAGCCCCAGCATTTT. Translated: CASQQLARDQPQHF.